This record covers a single T cell receptor beta chain. Its matching antigen is unknown. This sample was included in a study of beta chain features in type 1 diabetes. Deletions cut 4 bases from V and 7 bases from J, with 14 bases between. CDR3 length: 14 amino acids. Germline values: CDR1 MDHEN, CDR2 SYDVKM. Study-wide results and limits: All four CD4+ subsets of Type 1 diabetes patients contained TCRB CDR3s that were moderately but significantly shorter. Lower insertion and higher deletion counts appeared at VDJ junctions in type 1 diabetes patients.

Central memory, naive, regulatory and stem cell-like memory CD4+ cells were sorted by CD45RO/CCR7/CD25/CD127/CD95/CD27. Purity of each sorted population was above 98%. The whole isolated RNA underwent reverse transcription, so sequencing captured expressed TCRB transcripts. Each sample of naive, central memory or regulatory T cells had, on average, about 3.5 million reads. Some clones are missing from TCRdb's copy, which holds only in-frame ones; the method was immunoSEQ multiplex PCR. The table records roughly 220,000 clones, about a sixth of them present only once. The clonotype originates from a man under 40 with type 1 diabetes. The rearrangement joins TRBV28 to TRBJ2-1; possible D gene TRBD2, 5 bases. Specimen: naive CD4+ T cells from blood. The CDR3 DNA follows: TGTGCCAGCAGTTCATCGTGGGAGCGGAATGAGCAGTTCTTC. It codes for CASSSSWERNEQFF.